These 10 T cell receptor beta chains share one sample of origin, sequenced in a study of cytomegalovirus exposure and HLA in healthy donors. Profiling relied on immunoSEQ multiplex PCR, and the TCRdb table lists in-frame clones only, not all of them. This table has 140,000 to 150,000 clones, about 94% appearing once. Sequencing was carried out using PBMCs. All receptors come from a man aged 18-30 years in good health and CMV-seropositive.

The rearrangement joins TRBV28 to TRBJ2-1; 8 nucleotides agree with TRBD1. The CDR3 is 13 amino acids. Germline CDR1 MDHEN, CDR2 SYDVKM. The trim removed 5 bases at V and 12 bases at J, leaving 9 bases unmatched. The CDR3: CASSPRQGLRQFF. The CDR3 DNA follows: TGTGCCAGCAGTCCACGACAGGGGTTAAGGCAGTTCTTC.

CDR3 loop: CASSPGGNSYNEQFF. Written as DNA, the CDR3 is TGTGCCAGCAGTCCTGGAGGTAACTCCTACAATGAGCAGTTCTTC. The chain uses TRBV2 and TRBJ2-1; a weak D match, TRBD2 (5 bases). The length of the CDR3 is 15 residues. Trimming shortened V by 5 bases and J by 0 bases, and 11 bases separated the two germline ends. CDR1 and CDR2 (germline): SNHLY, FYNNEI.

The chain combines TRBV5-4 with TRBJ2-7; 8 bases map to TRBD1. J was trimmed by 6 bases and V by 4 bases; bases with no gene match: 9. This CDR3 spans 14 amino acids. CDR1 is SGHNT, CDR2 YYREEE, per germline (reference sequence). CDR3: CASSPWRTGGEQYF. The CDR3 bases are TGTGCCAGCAGCCCTTGGCGTACAGGGGGCGAGCAGTACTTC. The variable domain in full, with the rest retrieved from reference TRBV5-4 and TRBJ2-7, is ETGVTQSPTHLIKTRGQQVTLRCSSQSGHNTVSWYQQALGQGPQFIFQYYREEENGRGNFPPRFSGLQFPNYSSELNVNALELDDSALYLCASSPWRTGGEQYFGPGTRLTVT.

This clone has a single count. In DNA form, the CDR3 reads TGCGCCAGCAGGGTGGTAGCGGGAGGATACTACGAGCAGTACTTC. Residues: CASRVVAGGYYEQYF. The genes are TRBV10-2 and TRBJ2-7; 10 nucleotides agree with TRBD2. In germline, CDR1 is WSHSY, CDR2 SAAADI. V gave up 6 bases and J gave up 3 bases; unmatched junction bases: 8. There are 15 residues in the CDR3.

The J gene is TRBJ2-1, the V gene TRBV28; TRBD1 matches at 10 bases. This CDR3 region has 15 residues. Trimming took 8 bases from V and 4 from J; bases not matched to a gene: 8. Germline values: CDR1 MDHEN, CDR2 SYDVKM. CDR3: CASVGTGVVYNEQFF. CDR3 nucleotide sequence: TGTGCCAGCGTAGGGACAGGGGTTGTGTACAATGAGCAGTTCTTC.

The chain carries TRBV19 and TRBJ1-4, with no clear D. Germline V CDR1 and CDR2: LNHDA, SQIVND (reference sequence). The CDR3 sequence is 13 residues long. Trimming took off 3 bases at V and 5 bases at J, with 7 bases between the two ends. The CDR3 loop is CASSIPGNEKLFF. DNA of the CDR3: TGTGCCAGTAGTATCCCAGGAAATGAAAAACTGTTTTTT.

The DNA of the CDR3 is TGTGCCAGCAGCCTAGACGGGAACTATGGCTACACCTTC. The encoded protein is CASSLDGNYGYTF. The chain recombines TRBV7-8 with TRBJ1-2; no clear D gene. The V gene's germline CDR1 is SGHVS and CDR2 FQNEAQ. Trimming pared 5 bases from V and 2 bases from J, leaving 9 bases between. CDR3 length: 13 residues.

The rearrangement joins TRBV5-1 to TRBJ2-5, with 10 positions matching TRBD1. The CDR3 sequence is 14 residues long. Germline CDR1 is SGHRS and CDR2 is YFSETQ. With 4 bases clipped from V and 5 bases from J, the junction kept 5 bases outside the gene matches. The CDR3 DNA is TGCGCCAGCAGCCTCGGGACAGGGGAGGAGACCCAGTACTTC. Translating gives CASSLGTGEETQYF.

CDR3 residues: CASSIATSNTGELFF. CDR3 coding DNA: TGCGCCAGCAGCATTGCGACTTCGAACACCGGGGAGCTGTTTTTT. The chain is built from TRBV5-1 and TRBJ2-2; D unclear. CDR1 is SGHRS and CDR2 is YFSETQ in the germline V gene. Trimming took off 4 bases at V and 0 bases at J, with 10 bases between the two ends. This CDR3 comprises 15 residues. Full variable domain (outside the CDR3, taken from reference TRBV5-1 and TRBJ2-2): KAGVTQTPRYLIKTRGQQVTLSCSPISGHRSVSWYQQTPGQGLQFLFEYFSETQRNKGNFPGRFSGRQFSNSRSEMNVSTLELGDSALYLCASSIATSNTGELFFGEGSRLTVL.

The CDR3 DNA follows: TGTGCCAGCAGTAGGACTAGCGGTAATCCCGACACAGATACGCAGTATTTT. Protein product: CASSRTSGNPDTDTQYF. This sequence joins TRBV27 and TRBJ2-3, with TRBD2 matching 10 bases. Germline CDR1 is MNHEY and CDR2 is SMNVEV (reference sequence). V shed 5 bases and J 2 bases; nucleotides not matched to a gene: 10. This CDR3 has 17 amino acids.